This TCR beta chain was identified in a study of T cells after posttransplantation cyclophosphamide. General study points: Recipient CMV seropositivity and CMV reactivation strongly tracked TRB clonality. Tissue-infiltrating T cells from skin or gut overlapped little with blood T cells. Donor CD8+ memory clones often dominated recipient blood repertoires at later times.

Sequencing used immunoSEQ multiplex PCR; TCRdb keeps in-frame clones, though not all of them. Of about 6,500 clones detected, roughly 81% appear once; the ten largest clones hold around 20%. Busulfan-fludarabine conditioning, marrow transplant, and cyclophosphamide on days +3 and +4 were administered. As to this clone: Its matching antigen is unknown.

The clonotype was recovered from a male patient aged 25 to 39 who received an allogeneic stem cell transplant from a related donor, was CMV-positive, and had acute GVHD only. A share of the T cells may be of graft donor origin. The source was PBMCs, collected around 1,500 days after allogeneic stem cell transplant with posttransplant cyclophosphamide.

CDR3 in DNA: TGTGCCAGCAGCCGCGAAACAGGGCCCCTTTACAATGAGCAGTTCTTC. This translates into CASSRETGPLYNEQFF. The V gene is TRBV5-6, the J gene TRBJ2-1; D is possibly TRBD1 (6 bases). Trimming left V 4 bases short and J 4 bases short, with 18 bases between. The germline V gene encodes CDR1 SGHDT and CDR2 YYEEEE. The CDR3 covers 16 residues.